This T cell receptor (beta chain) stems from a study of control samples from healthy donors and cancer patients. The protocol was immunoSEQ multiplex PCR, while the TCRdb copy is restricted to in-frame clones and leaves out a portion. Here the sample spans roughly 130,000 clones, approximately 90% being singletons. Germline V CDR1 and CDR2: LGHDT, YNNKEL (reference sequence). Trimming pared 5 bases from V and 15 bases from J, leaving 17 bases between. This CDR3 spans 12 amino acids. This receptor was identified in a man younger than 30 in good health. The rearrangement links TRBV3-1 (or the pseudogene TRBV3-2) to TRBJ2-1, with no clear D. Sequencing was carried out using blood. CDR3 coding DNA: TGTGCCAGCAGCGCCCGACTGTCCCAAACGTTCTTC. Encoded protein: CASSARLSQTFF.